The entry that follows covers one T cell receptor (beta chain) sequence. Its cognate antigen is unknown. This sample is drawn from a study of T cells in Graves' hyperthyroidism and ophthalmopathy. Overall study: Peripheral blood collection took place at initial diagnosis, before any treatment.

Trimming removed 3 bases at V and 4 bases at J, with 13 bases between. The CDR3 has 15 residues. From germline, CDR1 is MNHNS and CDR2 SASEGT. General study findings and limits: The model identified upcoming ophthalmopathy a median approximately six months ahead of onset.

From RNA transcripts, TCR beta CDR3 regions were amplified. The study used the HTBI primer set for a first-round RT-PCR of the TCR CDR3. TCRdb passed the multiplex PCR reads through MiXCR, listing each CDR3 protein once. The table lists 380,000 or so distinct CDR3 sequences, roughly 19% of them singletons. Across 18 months, stable Graves' hyperthyroidism was marked by no progression to ophthalmopathy. The sequence came from a woman aged 18-30 years with Graves' hyperthyroidism. The sample consisted of blood. V usage is TRBV6-1 and J usage is TRBJ1-5; D uncertain. The CDR3 loop is CASSDQWGLNQPQHF. In DNA, the CDR3 is TGTGCCAGCAGTGACCAGTGGGGTCTGAATCAGCCCCAGCATTTT.